The rows below give T cell receptor beta chains drawn from one sample of a study of blood T cell repertoires in COVID-19. Sequenced by immunoSEQ multiplex PCR; TCRdb stores in-frame clones only, minus some. This table holds 150,000 to 180,000 clones, roughly nine tenths found once. The sequenced sample was peripheral blood. These receptors all stem from a woman aged 40 to 50 with acute or convalescent COVID-19. CDR3s include the opening cysteine and the closing phenylalanine or tryptophan. The order of the fields is clone size, J gene, D gene, V gene, CDR3 protein, CDR3 DNA. D genes are given only for firm matches. Part of the rows lack a size; the others show once, few, many or a class for expanded clones.

abundance: .
j_gene: TRBJ1-1
d_gene: .
v_gene: TRBV5-5
CDR3aa: CASSLGGQGGTEAFF
CDR3nt: TGTGCCAGCAGCTTGGGGGGGCAGGGTGGCACTGAAGCTTTCTTT

abundance: .
j_gene: TRBJ2-7
d_gene: .
v_gene: TRBV13
CDR3aa: CASSLSGLAEQYF
CDR3nt: TGTGCCAGCAGCTTATCAGGGTTGGCCGAGCAGTACTTC

abundance: .
j_gene: TRBJ1-1
d_gene: TRBD1
v_gene: TRBV5-4
CDR3aa: CASSPVDRGNEAFF
CDR3nt: TGTGCCAGCAGCCCAGTAGACAGGGGTAATGAAGCTTTCTTT

abundance: .
j_gene: TRBJ1-5
d_gene: TRBD1
v_gene: TRBV30
CDR3aa: CACSLGTGNQPQHF
CDR3nt: TGTGCCTGCTCACTAGGGACAGGCAATCAGCCCCAGCATTTT

abundance: .
j_gene: TRBJ2-3
d_gene: .
v_gene: TRBV28
CDR3aa: CASSSGGPTQYF
CDR3nt: TGTGCCAGCAGTTCGGGGGGCCCTACGCAGTATTTT

abundance: .
j_gene: TRBJ2-1
d_gene: .
v_gene: TRBV9
CDR3aa: CASNRILGDEQFF
CDR3nt: TGTGCCAGCAATCGCATTTTGGGCGATGAGCAGTTCTTC

abundance: .
j_gene: TRBJ2-7
d_gene: TRBD1
v_gene: TRBV30
CDR3aa: CARRDRGTYEQYF
CDR3nt: TGTGCCCGCCGGGACAGGGGAACCTACGAGCAGTACTTC

abundance: .
j_gene: TRBJ1-5
d_gene: TRBD1
v_gene: TRBV27
CDR3aa: CASRPWTGEVPQHF
CDR3nt: TGTGCCAGTCGTCCCTGGACAGGGGAGGTACCCCAGCATTTT

abundance: .
j_gene: TRBJ2-2
d_gene: .
v_gene: TRBV7-3
CDR3aa: CASSPRRGGDGELFF
CDR3nt: TGTGCCAGCAGCCCCCGTAGAGGGGGTGACGGGGAGCTGTTTTTT

abundance: .
j_gene: TRBJ2-5
d_gene: TRBD2
v_gene: TRBV4-1
CDR3aa: CASSREGNWETQYF
CDR3nt: TGCGCCAGCAGCCGGGAGGGGAATTGGGAGACCCAGTACTTC

abundance: .
j_gene: TRBJ1-6
d_gene: TRBD1
v_gene: TRBV18
CDR3aa: CASSLDRDNSPLHF
CDR3nt: TGTGCCAGCTCACTTGACAGGGATAATTCACCCCTCCACTTT

abundance: few
j_gene: TRBJ1-6
d_gene: TRBD1
v_gene: TRBV5-1
CDR3aa: CASSLEGSVTGSSPLHF
CDR3nt: TGCGCCAGCAGCTTGGAAGGATCTGTGACAGGGAGTTCACCCCTCCACTTT

abundance: .
j_gene: TRBJ2-3
d_gene: TRBD1
v_gene: TRBV27
CDR3aa: CASSLGETGLLDTQYF
CDR3nt: TGTGCCAGCAGTTTAGGGGAGACAGGGTTGTTGGATACGCAGTATTTT

abundance: .
j_gene: TRBJ1-3
d_gene: .
v_gene: TRBV6-2/TRBV6-3
CDR3aa: CASSYKGAGNTIYF
CDR3nt: TGTGCCAGCAGTTACAAGGGGGCTGGAAACACCATATATTTT

abundance: .
j_gene: TRBJ2-1
d_gene: TRBD1
v_gene: TRBV9
CDR3aa: CASSANPTGQDYSSSYNEQFF
CDR3nt: TGTGCCAGCAGCGCGAATCCCACGGGACAGGATTACTCGAGCTCCTACAATGAGCAGTTCTTC

abundance: .
j_gene: TRBJ1-2
d_gene: TRBD1
v_gene: TRBV6-1
CDR3aa: CASSEKVDRTNYGYTF
CDR3nt: TGTGCCAGCAGTGAAAAAGTGGACAGGACTAACTATGGCTACACCTTC

abundance: .
j_gene: TRBJ1-1
d_gene: TRBD1
v_gene: TRBV28
CDR3aa: CASSLDRGLIEAFF
CDR3nt: TGTGCCAGCAGCCTTGACAGGGGGCTTATTGAAGCTTTCTTT

abundance: .
j_gene: TRBJ1-6
d_gene: TRBD1
v_gene: TRBV2
CDR3aa: CASREGQGDRSPLHF
CDR3nt: TGTGCCAGCAGGGAAGGACAGGGGGACAGGTCACCCCTCCACTTT

abundance: .
j_gene: TRBJ2-7
d_gene: TRBD2
v_gene: TRBV5-6
CDR3aa: CASSFGGLAGGEQYF
CDR3nt: TGTGCCAGCAGCTTTGGAGGACTAGCGGGAGGCGAGCAGTACTTC

abundance: .
j_gene: TRBJ2-2
d_gene: .
v_gene: TRBV2
CDR3aa: CASGQEGTVTGELFF
CDR3nt: TGTGCCAGCGGGCAGGAGGGAACGGTCACCGGGGAGCTGTTTTTT

abundance: .
j_gene: TRBJ2-1
d_gene: TRBD2
v_gene: TRBV19
CDR3aa: CASSIDGVGVAGGLGNEQFF
CDR3nt: TGTGCCAGTAGTATAGATGGGGTGGGGGTAGCGGGAGGTTTGGGCAATGAGCAGTTCTTC

abundance: .
j_gene: TRBJ1-2
d_gene: TRBD1
v_gene: TRBV4-1
CDR3aa: CASSQPGQGYGYTF
CDR3nt: TGCGCCAGCAGCCAACCGGGACAGGGGTATGGCTACACCTTC

abundance: .
j_gene: TRBJ2-1
d_gene: TRBD2
v_gene: TRBV5-4
CDR3aa: CASTPSGGRNEQFF
CDR3nt: TGTGCCAGCACCCCTAGCGGGGGGCGCAATGAGCAGTTCTTC

abundance: .
j_gene: TRBJ1-1
d_gene: .
v_gene: TRBV27
CDR3aa: CASSLSSWVEGVTEAFF
CDR3nt: TGTGCCAGCAGTTTAAGTTCTTGGGTGGAAGGGGTAACTGAAGCTTTCTTT